The next 28 T cell receptor beta chains were all read from a single sample in a study of blood T cell repertoires in COVID-19. Only in-frame clones appear in the TCRdb table, and some are missing; sequencing was by immunoSEQ multiplex PCR. The sample lists 100,000 or so clones, roughly 76% seen once, with 8% to 13% in the top ten. The sample comprised peripheral blood. The receptors derive from a human donor in a cohort sampled during active COVID-19.

V is TRBV5-4 and J is TRBJ1-2; the match to TRBD1 covers 9 bases. Germline lookup yields CDR1 SGHNT and CDR2 YYREEE (reference sequence). V shed 5 bases, J shed 2 bases, and the junction held 4 bases outside the gene matches. The CDR3 has 14 amino acids. CDR3 region: CASRGQGRNYGYTF. As DNA, the CDR3 is TGTGCCAGCAGGGGACAGGGTCGGAACTATGGCTACACCTTC.

V usage is TRBV2 and J usage is TRBJ1-5; no reliable D call. CDR1 and CDR2 from the germline V gene are SNHLY and FYNNEI. CDR3 length: 16 residues. The ends were cut back, 2 bases at V and 0 bases at J, with 11 bases in the middle. DNA for the CDR3: TGTGCCAGCAGTGAAAGCCGGAGATATAGCAATCAGCCCCAGCATTTT. Protein: CASSESRRYSNQPQHF.

The chain uses TRBV7-3 and TRBJ2-3; D gene unclear. This CDR3 spans 14 amino acids. V was shortened by 2 bases and J by 4 bases, with 10 bases between the two germline ends. Germline V gene lookup returns CDR1 SGHTA and CDR2 FQGTGA. The CDR3 is CASSLSATADTQYF. The CDR3 coding sequence is TGTGCCAGCAGCTTATCCGCTACCGCAGATACGCAGTATTTT.

V gene TRBV6-2 or TRBV6-3 combines with J gene TRBJ2-7; 7 bases line up with TRBD1. CDR1 and CDR2 from the germline V gene are MNHEY and SVGEGT. This CDR3 has 15 amino acids. The ends lost 6 bases at V and 2 bases at J; junction bases unmatched: 10. The DNA for the CDR3 is TGTGCCAGCAGCACGCCAGGGGGTCAACCCTACGAGCAGTACTTC. Its protein product is CASSTPGGQPYEQYF.

The genes are TRBV30 and TRBJ1-4; the match to TRBD1 covers 8 bases. Trimming took 6 bases from V and 6 from J; bases not matched to a gene: 6. The germline V gene has CDR1 GTSNPN and CDR2 SVGIG (reference sequence). The CDR3 loop spans 13 amino acids. As DNA, the CDR3 is TGTGCCTGTAGAAAGACAGGGGATGAAAAACTGTTTTTT. It translates to CACRKTGDEKLFF.

The genes are TRBV7-2 and TRBJ1-4; no clear D. The V end lost 0 bases, the J end lost 4 bases, and 9 bases lay between the germline ends. CDR1 and CDR2 from the germline V gene are SGHTA and FQGNSA. The CDR3 is made up of 15 amino acids. The CDR3 sequence: CASSLARSVNEKLFF. CDR3 sequence (DNA): TGTGCCAGCAGCTTAGCTCGGTCTGTTAATGAAAAACTGTTTTTT.

The DNA for the CDR3 is TGTGCCAGCAGTTGGACAACCGGAAACACCATATATTTT. Protein sequence: CASSWTTGNTIYF. The chain recombines TRBV6-2 or TRBV6-3 with TRBJ1-3; a weak D match, TRBD1 (5 bases). The germline CDR1 and CDR2 sequences are MNHEY and SVGEGT. V shed 4 bases and J shed 4 bases, with 8 bases lying between them. The CDR3 length is 13 residues.

The V and J genes are TRBV5-1 and TRBJ1-6, with 9 nucleotides matching TRBD1. The junction had 6 bases not matched to a gene; V was cut back by 5 bases and J by 9 bases. The CDR3 contains 14 residues. Germline CDR1 reads SGHRS; CDR2 reads YFSETQ. CDR3 sequence: CASSSDRGSSPLHF. CDR3 DNA: TGCGCCAGCAGTTCGGACAGGGGTAGTTCACCCCTCCACTTT. The whole variable domain, remainder taken from reference TRBV5-1 and TRBJ1-6, is KAGVTQTPRYLIKTRGQQVTLSCSPISGHRSVSWYQQTPGQGLQFLFEYFSETQRNKGNFPGRFSGRQFSNSRSEMNVSTLELGDSALYLCASSSDRGSSPLHFGNGTRLTVT.

The chain is built from TRBV7-2 and TRBJ2-7; 8 bases align to TRBD1. The CDR3 consists of 13 residues. V shed 2 bases and J 7 bases; nucleotides not matched to a gene: 4. Germline V gene lookup returns CDR1 SGHTA and CDR2 FQGNSA. CDR3 coding DNA: TGTGCCAGCAGCTTATCGAACAGGGGGGAGCAGTACTTC. Translating gives CASSLSNRGEQYF.

This clone showed up just once. The V call is TRBV7-2, the J call TRBJ1-2; TRBD1 agrees at 10 bases. From germline, CDR1 is SGHTA and CDR2 FQGNSA. The junction had 3 bases not matched to a gene; V was cut back by 1 base and J by 4 bases. The CDR3 loop spans 15 amino acids. DNA for the CDR3: TGTGCCAGCAGCTTAGAGGGGACAGGGGTCTATGGCTACACCTTC. It translates to CASSLEGTGVYGYTF. The full variable domain, in which reference TRBV7-2 and TRBJ1-2 provide the parts outside the CDR3, is GAGVSQSPSNKVTEKGKDVELRCDPISGHTALYWYRQSLGQGLEFLIYFQGNSAPDKSGLPSDRFSAERTGGSVSTLTIQRTQQEDSAVYLCASSLEGTGVYGYTFGSGTRLTVV.

Only one count was recorded for this clone. The rearrangement links TRBV11-2 to TRBJ2-5; 11 bases match TRBD2. The CDR3 spans 16 residues. V trimming: 1 base; J trimming: 4 bases; junction bases outside the gene matches: 5. CDR1 and CDR2 (germline): SGHAT, FQNNGV. This CDR3 reads CASSLGLAGGRETQYF. The CDR3 DNA sequence: TGTGCCAGCAGCTTAGGCCTAGCGGGGGGTAGAGAGACCCAGTACTTC.

The rearrangement links TRBV19 to TRBJ2-7; D gene uncertain. V lost 6 bases, J lost 0 bases, and 9 bases lay in between. Germline CDR1 and CDR2: LNHDA and SQIVND (reference sequence). The CDR3 loop spans 13 amino acids. CDR3 sequence: CASSKQDSYEQYF. The CDR3 DNA is TGTGCCAGTAGCAAACAAGACTCCTACGAGCAGTACTTC.

This chain connects TRBV30 to TRBJ2-7; D gene uncertain. Per germline, CDR1 GTSNPN and CDR2 SVGIG (reference sequence). V lost 5 bases to trimming and J lost 5 bases, with 10 bases between them. The CDR3 consists of 11 residues. CDR3 in DNA: TGTGCCTGGGAATCTAGGAACGAGCAGTACTTC. Translated, it gives CAWESRNEQYF.

The genes are TRBV23-1 and TRBJ2-2; D not certain. TRBV23-1 is treated as an ORF (open reading frame) with a function not yet certain. The V gene lost 2 bases and the J gene lost 7 bases, with 17 bases spanning the gap. The CDR3 has 16 residues. Written as DNA, the CDR3 is TGCGCCAGCAGTCAAGAGAGTCGAACCCTTTACGGGGAGCTGTTTTTT. Its protein is CASSQESRTLYGELFF.

The chain is built from TRBV30 and TRBJ2-7; D uncertain. Between the trimmed V and J ends, which lost 2 bases and 5 bases, there was a span of 19 bases. The CDR3 runs 15 residues. The germline CDR1 and CDR2 sequences are GTSNPN and SVGIG (reference sequence). CDR3 DNA sequence: TGTGCCTGGAGTTTTGGGCCCAACAAGCTGGACGAGCAGTACTTC. The encoded protein is CAWSFGPNKLDEQYF.

The rearrangement uses TRBV5-1 and TRBJ2-3, with D possibly matching TRBD2 (7 bases). CDR3 length equals 14 residues. Germline lookup yields CDR1 SGHRS and CDR2 YFSETQ. V was trimmed by 5 bases and J by 0 bases, leaving 10 bases between them. The DNA for the CDR3 is TGCGCCAGCAGGGGGGGGCGGAGCACAGATACGCAGTATTTT. This codes for CASRGGRSTDTQYF.

This chain joins TRBV30 and TRBJ1-6; 7 bases fit TRBD1. CDR1 GTSNPN and CDR2 SVGIG come from the germline V gene (reference sequence). This CDR3 is built from 13 residues. The V gene end was trimmed by 5 bases and the J gene end by 7 bases; junction bases not matched to a gene: 5. This CDR3 is CAWVTGWNSPLHF. CDR3 DNA sequence: TGTGCCTGGGTGACAGGGTGGAATTCACCCCTCCACTTT.

J is TRBJ2-7 and V is TRBV5-1, with a weak D call TRBD1 (5 bases). The V end lost 4 bases, the J end lost 5 bases, and 16 bases lay between the germline ends. The V gene's germline CDR1 is SGHRS and CDR2 YFSETQ. The CDR3 totals 14 residues. CDR3 sequence reads: CASSQGVGLDEQYF. In DNA, the CDR3 is TGCGCCAGCAGCCAAGGGGTAGGGTTGGACGAGCAGTACTTC.

The V call is TRBV7-9, the J call TRBJ2-3, with D perhaps TRBD1 (6 bases). Between the trimmed V and J ends, which lost 3 bases and 3 bases, there was a span of 16 bases. Germline V gives CDR1 SEHNR, CDR2 FQNEAQ (reference sequence). The CDR3 is 16 residues long. CDR3 in amino acids: CASSLGSTGNTDTQYF. DNA for the CDR3: TGTGCCAGCAGCTTGGGGTCTACAGGGAATACAGATACGCAGTATTTT.

J is TRBJ1-6 and V is TRBV9; possibly TRBD1 for D (6 bases). The CDR3 has 17 amino acids. The germline gives CDR1 SGDLS, CDR2 YYNGEE. V shed 1 base and J shed 8 bases, with 19 bases lying between them. Written as DNA, the CDR3 is TGTGCCAGCAGCGTATCTATAGCCGGGACATCTGATTCACCCCTCCACTTT. Translation: CASSVSIAGTSDSPLHF.

The chain combines TRBV2 with TRBJ2-1, with 9 bases matching TRBD2. V shed 6 bases, J shed 8 bases, and the junction held 11 bases outside the gene matches. The CDR3 is 15 amino acids. Per the germline V gene, CDR1 is SNHLY and CDR2 is FYNNEI. DNA of the CDR3: TGTGCCAGCAGGGAGATTAGCGGGAGTGGCGATGAGCAGTTCTTC. Its protein product is CASREISGSGDEQFF. Complete variable domain (other parts from reference TRBV2 and TRBJ2-1): EPEVTQTPSHQVTQMGQEVILRCVPISNHLYFYWYRQILGQKVEFLVSFYNNEISEKSEIFDDQFSVERPDGSNFTLKIRSTKLEDSAMYFCASREISGSGDEQFFGPGTRLTVL.

J is TRBJ1-5 and V is TRBV6-2 or TRBV6-3, with no clear D. CDR1 is MNHEY and CDR2 is SVGEGT in the germline V gene. V was shortened by 5 bases and J by 7 bases, with 15 bases between the two germline ends. This CDR3 has 14 residues. The CDR3 DNA reads as TGTGCCAGCAGTCCACTGTCCCAGGCGCAGCCCCAGCATTTT. Its translation is CASSPLSQAQPQHF.

Here the CDR3 reads CASSSGTSRLDTQYF. The CDR3 DNA reads TGTGCCAGCAGTTCCGGGACTAGCCGATTAGATACGCAGTATTTT. The chain uses TRBV6-2 or TRBV6-3 and TRBJ2-3, with 9 bases matching TRBD2. Germline V gene sequence: CDR1 MNHEY, CDR2 SVGEGT. This CDR3 has 15 amino acids. V gave up 4 bases and J gave up 5 bases; unmatched junction bases: 7.

The table lists this clone with a count of one. The chain recombines TRBV4-3 with TRBJ2-2; D is perhaps TRBD2 (6 bases). CDR3 size: 15 residues. V shed 7 bases and J shed 1 base, with 13 bases lying between them. Germline CDR1 reads LGHNA; CDR2 reads YSLEER. The CDR3 sequence is CASTRDSKNTGELFF. As DNA, the CDR3 is TGCGCCAGCACTCGGGACTCCAAGAACACCGGGGAGCTGTTTTTT.

CDR3 in amino acids: CASRADREINYEQYF. The CDR3 DNA follows: TGTGCCAGCAGAGCCGACAGGGAGATAAACTACGAGCAGTACTTC. This rearrangement joins TRBV6-5 to TRBJ2-7, with 7 bases matching TRBD1. V trimming: 6 bases; J trimming: 3 bases; junction bases outside the gene matches: 11. CDR1 and CDR2 (germline): MNHEY, SVGAGI. The length of the CDR3 is 15 residues.

The CDR3 nucleotides read TGTGCCAGCAGTTATGGGACAGTGAGGAACGAGCAGTACTTC. Its translation: CASSYGTVRNEQYF. The chain carries TRBV6-6 and TRBJ2-7, with TRBD1 matching 7 bases. The CDR3 covers 14 residues. With V trimmed by 3 bases and J by 5 bases, 7 bases remained unmatched. Germline CDR1 MNHNY, CDR2 SVGAGI (reference sequence).

The gene calls are TRBV5-6 and TRBJ2-4; D perhaps matches TRBD2 (5 bases). The V end was cut by 3 bases, the J end by 1 base, with 11 bases between. The germline gives CDR1 SGHDT, CDR2 YYEEEE. CDR3 length: 15 residues. The CDR3 DNA sequence: TGTGCCAGCAGCTGGAGTTCGGGGGCCAAAAACATTCAGTACTTC. Translated, it gives CASSWSSGAKNIQYF.

CDR3 loop: CAGGARSNEKLFF. DNA for the CDR3: TGTGCCGGGGGCGCCAGGTCAAATGAAAAACTGTTTTTT. The chain is built from TRBV7-9 and TRBJ1-4; D is possibly TRBD1 (6 bases). CDR1 and CDR2 from the germline V gene are SEHNR and FQNEAQ (reference sequence). The CDR3 length is 13 residues. V was pared by 11 bases and J by 5 bases, with 15 bases between.